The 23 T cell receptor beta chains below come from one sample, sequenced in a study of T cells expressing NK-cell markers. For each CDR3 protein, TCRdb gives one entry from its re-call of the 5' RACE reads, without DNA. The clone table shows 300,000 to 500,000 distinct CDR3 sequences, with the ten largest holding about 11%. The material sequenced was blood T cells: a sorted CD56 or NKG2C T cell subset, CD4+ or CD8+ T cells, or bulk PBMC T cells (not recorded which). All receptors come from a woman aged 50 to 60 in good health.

The CDR3 here is CASSEARGNTIYF. The rearrangement uses TRBV2 and TRBJ1-3. This CDR3 has 13 amino acids. Germline CDR1 and CDR2: SNHLY and FYNNEI.

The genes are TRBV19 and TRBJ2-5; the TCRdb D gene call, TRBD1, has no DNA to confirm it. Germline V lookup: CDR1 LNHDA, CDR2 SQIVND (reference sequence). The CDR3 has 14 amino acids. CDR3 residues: CASRGLGAKETQYF.

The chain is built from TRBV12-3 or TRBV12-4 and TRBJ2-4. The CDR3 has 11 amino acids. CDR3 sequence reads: CASSIKNIQYF.

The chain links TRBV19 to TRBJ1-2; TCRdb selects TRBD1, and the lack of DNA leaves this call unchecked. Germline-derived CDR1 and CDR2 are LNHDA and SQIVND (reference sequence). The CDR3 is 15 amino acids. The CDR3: CASSRTEFFNYGYTF.

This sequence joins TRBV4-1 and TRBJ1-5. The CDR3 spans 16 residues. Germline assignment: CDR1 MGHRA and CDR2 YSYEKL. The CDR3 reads CASSQDRTGLGRPQHF.

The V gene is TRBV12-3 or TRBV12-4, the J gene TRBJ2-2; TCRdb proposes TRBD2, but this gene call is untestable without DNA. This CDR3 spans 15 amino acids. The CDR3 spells CASRPRLAGTGELFF.

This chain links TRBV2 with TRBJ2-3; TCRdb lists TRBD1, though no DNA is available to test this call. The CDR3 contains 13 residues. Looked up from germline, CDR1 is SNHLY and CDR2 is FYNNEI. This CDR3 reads CASTTGRSDTQYF.

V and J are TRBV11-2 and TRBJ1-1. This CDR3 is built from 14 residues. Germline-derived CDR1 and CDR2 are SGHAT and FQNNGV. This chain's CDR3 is CASSPEWVGTEAFF.

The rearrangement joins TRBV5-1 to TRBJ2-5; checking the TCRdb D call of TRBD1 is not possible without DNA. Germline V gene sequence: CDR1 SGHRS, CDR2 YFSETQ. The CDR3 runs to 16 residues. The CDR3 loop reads CASSHRLTGDQETQYF. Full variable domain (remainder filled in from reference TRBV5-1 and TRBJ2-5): KAGVTQTPRYLIKTRGQQVTLSCSPISGHRSVSWYQQTPGQGLQFLFEYFSETQRNKGNFPGRFSGRQFSNSRSEMNVSTLELGDSALYLCASSHRLTGDQETQYFGPGTRLLVL.

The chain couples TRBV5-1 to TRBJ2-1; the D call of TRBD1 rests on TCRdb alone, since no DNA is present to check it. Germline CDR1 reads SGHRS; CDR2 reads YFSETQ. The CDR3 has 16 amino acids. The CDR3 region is CASSQLRQGAPEWQFF.

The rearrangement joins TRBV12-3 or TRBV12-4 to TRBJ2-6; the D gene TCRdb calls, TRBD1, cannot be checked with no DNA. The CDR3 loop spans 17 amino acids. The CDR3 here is CASSPVLGQAGANVLTF.

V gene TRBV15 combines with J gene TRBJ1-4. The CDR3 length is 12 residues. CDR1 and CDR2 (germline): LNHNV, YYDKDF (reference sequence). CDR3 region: CATSREREKLFF. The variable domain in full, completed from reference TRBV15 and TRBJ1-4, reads DAMVIQNPRYQVTQFGKPVTLSCSQTLNHNVMYWYQQKSSQAPKLLFHYYDKDFNNEADTPDNFQSRRPNTSFCFLDIRSPGLGDTAMYLCATSREREKLFFGSGTQLSVL.

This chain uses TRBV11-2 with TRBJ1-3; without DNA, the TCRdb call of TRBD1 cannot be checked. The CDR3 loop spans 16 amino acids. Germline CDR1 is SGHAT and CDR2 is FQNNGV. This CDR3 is CASSLGDRIAGNTIYF.

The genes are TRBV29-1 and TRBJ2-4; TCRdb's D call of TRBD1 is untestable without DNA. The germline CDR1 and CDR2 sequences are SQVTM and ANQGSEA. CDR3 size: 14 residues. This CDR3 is CSVKDRLAKNIQYF. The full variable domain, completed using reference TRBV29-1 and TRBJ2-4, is SAVISQKPSRDICQRGTSLTIQCQVDSQVTMMFWYRQQPGQSLTLIATANQGSEATYESGFVIDKFPISRPNLTFSTLTVSNMSPEDSSIYLCSVKDRLAKNIQYFGAGTRLSVL.

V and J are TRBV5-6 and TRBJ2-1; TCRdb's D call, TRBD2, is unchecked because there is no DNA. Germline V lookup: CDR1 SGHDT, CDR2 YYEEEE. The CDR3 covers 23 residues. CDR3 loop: CASSWEGSKFTAGYPSSYNEQFF.

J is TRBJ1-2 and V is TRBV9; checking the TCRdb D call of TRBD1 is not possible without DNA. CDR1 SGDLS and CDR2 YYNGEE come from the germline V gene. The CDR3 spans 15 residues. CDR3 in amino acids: CASSFGTTPNYGYTF.

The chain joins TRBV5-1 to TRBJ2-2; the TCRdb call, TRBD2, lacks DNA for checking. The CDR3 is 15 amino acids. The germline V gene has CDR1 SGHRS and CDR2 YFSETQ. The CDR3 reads CASSFQGRGTGELFF. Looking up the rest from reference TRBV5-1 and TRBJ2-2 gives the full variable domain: KAGVTQTPRYLIKTRGQQVTLSCSPISGHRSVSWYQQTPGQGLQFLFEYFSETQRNKGNFPGRFSGRQFSNSRSEMNVSTLELGDSALYLCASSFQGRGTGELFFGEGSRLTVL.

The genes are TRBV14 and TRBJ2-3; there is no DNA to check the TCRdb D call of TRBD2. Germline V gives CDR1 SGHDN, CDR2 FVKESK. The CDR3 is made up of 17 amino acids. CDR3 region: CASSQDSLAEITDTQYF.

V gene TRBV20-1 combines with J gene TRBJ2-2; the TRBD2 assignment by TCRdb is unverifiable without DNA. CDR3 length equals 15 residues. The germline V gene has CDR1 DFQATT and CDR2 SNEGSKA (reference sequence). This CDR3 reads CSATRLASNTGELFF.

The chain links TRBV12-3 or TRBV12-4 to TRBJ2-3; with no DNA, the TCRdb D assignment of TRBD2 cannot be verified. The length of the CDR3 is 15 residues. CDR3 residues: CASSLGTSPTDTQYF.

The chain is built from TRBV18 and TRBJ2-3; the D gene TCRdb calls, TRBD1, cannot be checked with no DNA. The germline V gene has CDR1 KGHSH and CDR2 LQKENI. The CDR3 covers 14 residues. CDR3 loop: CASSEQGVTDTQYF.

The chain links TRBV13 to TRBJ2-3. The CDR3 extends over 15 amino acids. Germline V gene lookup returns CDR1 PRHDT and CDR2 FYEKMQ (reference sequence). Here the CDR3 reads CASSLAGKVIDTQYF.

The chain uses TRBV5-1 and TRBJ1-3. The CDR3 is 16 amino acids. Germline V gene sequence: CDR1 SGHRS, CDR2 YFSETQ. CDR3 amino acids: CASSTTGQSSGNTIYF.